This TCR beta chain was documented in a study of Graves' ophthalmopathy and Graves' hyperthyroidism. Study summary: In this cohort's terms, stable hyperthyroidism meant no ophthalmopathy by 18 months of follow-up.

Germline V gene sequence: CDR1 DFQATT, CDR2 SNEGSKA (reference sequence). Trimming stripped 2 bases from V and 5 bases from J, with 6 bases between. The CDR3 is made up of 11 amino acids. Exclusion criteria comprised other autoimmune diseases, uncontrolled infections, pregnancy or lactation in patients. There are many counts of this clonotype. RNA transcripts were the source from which TCR beta CDR3 regions were amplified. First-round RT-PCR used HTBI primers; second-round multiplex PCR followed. Each CDR3 protein gets one entry after TCRdb re-called the multiplex PCR reads with MiXCR. The sample consists of about 1.2 million distinct CDR3 sequences, about two fifths of them appearing once.

Sequencing input: peripheral blood or thyroid tissue (not recorded which). This chain uses TRBV20-1 with TRBJ2-5, with a possible D match to TRBD2 (5 bases). This TCR was recovered from an adult man with Graves' hyperthyroidism. CDR3 coding DNA: TGCAGTGCTAGAAGGGAGGAGACCCAGTACTTC. Amino acids: CSARREETQYF.